This T cell receptor beta chain was documented in a study of CD8 T cells in ankylosing spondylitis. Study findings and constraints: What appeared characteristic of ankylosing spondylitis blood was a TCR beta motif of eight highly homologous variants. Clones that were linked to disease were CD8+ and were relatively rare in peripheral blood.

TCRdb redid the calling of the 5' RACE reads with MiXCR, one entry per CDR3 protein. This table holds about 800,000 distinct CDR3 sequences, 12% found once. The CDR3 covers 13 residues. Germline assignment: CDR1 LGHDT and CDR2 YNNKEL (reference sequence). Trimming stripped 6 bases from V and 6 bases from J, with 15 bases between. With regard to this clonotype: Its antigen is currently unknown.

The sequence was obtained from a male donor with ankylosing spondylitis. Sequencing was carried out using blood, either unsorted or a sorted T cell fraction (not recorded which). The chain couples TRBV3-1 to TRBJ2-7; D is perhaps TRBD1 (6 bases). The CDR3 sequence: CASSNRDRGEQYF. The DNA for the CDR3 is TGTGCCAGCAGTAACAGGGATCGGGGCGAGCAGTACTTC.